This TCR beta chain was documented in a study of cytomegalovirus exposure and HLA in healthy donors (TCRdb year 2017). Looking at the study overall: In an earlier analysis of 550 to 750 of the donors, approximately 260 Gb of sequence data and 100 million or so unique TCR beta sequences from roughly 180 million T cells were reported. A later analysis re-examined previously published TCR beta repertoires from over 500 donors and added high-resolution HLA genotyping to investigate patterns of TCR occurrence. An early release that covered around 590 HLA-typed donors contained approximately 300 gigabases of sequencing data and 70 million to 100 million unique TCR sequences. Roughly five DR-DQ haplotypes were handled as single units for association and clustering because linkage in the cohort was strong. In the later analysis, no new phenotypic data were used to find candidate immune exposures; instead, reliance was placed on TCR beta sequences and their occurrence across donors. Among about 370 genotyped donors of the cohort, an average of approximately 200,000 unique TCR beta nucleotide sequences was sequenced per donor, of which about 18% were non-productive. Among the roughly 400 genotyped donors, 75% to 90% belonged to the genetic ancestry cluster associated with self-reported Caucasian donors. Besides the first cohort of 550 to 750 subjects, a separate validation cohort made up of over a hundred different subjects was used. Typing coverage differed by locus: A, B, C, DRB1 and DQB1 were typed in about 629-640 donors, DQA1 in about 560, DPA1 in some 610, and DPB1 in 450 to 490. To predict cytomegalovirus infection status, the study brought together high-throughput TCR immunosequencing, statistical association of individual TCRs with disease status, and machine learning. The T cell repertoires of some 700 subjects were profiled by immunosequencing and related to cytomegalovirus serostatus. Genome-wide SNP genotypes for about three fifths of the roughly 670 donors were used in a later genetic analysis, which treated that subset as a discovery cohort. The study was designed to test whether signatures of past pathogen exposure could be identified by cataloging public T cell receptors. Alongside the repertoire data, information on donor age, sex, ethnicity and CMV serostatus was compiled. An earlier analysis of about 620 of the donors applied high-throughput TCR beta sequencing to assess whether each TCR beta V gene segment acted as functional or pseudogenic. Every repertoire in the discovery cohort had been generated on one and the same sequencing platform. HLA typing covered class I and class II loci at four-digit resolution.

Looking up the germline V gene yields CDR1 MNHEY and CDR2 SVGAGI. From its cysteine to its phenylalanine, the CDR3 spans 15 amino acids. The kept DNA is CDR3 alone, 45 bases in frame from the first base. V is shortened by 0 bases, J by 3 bases, and the region joining them spans 11 bases. The cohort consisted of hundreds of healthy bone marrow donors. Cohort members were all nominally healthy when sampled, although unrecorded immune exposures were likely present. The donor tested CMV seropositive, placing the donor among the 250 to 300 seropositive members of the cohort. A peripheral blood sample was collected from each donor, and TCR beta sequencing was performed on peripheral blood mononuclear cells. Genomic DNA was extracted from the blood cell samples with the Qiagen DNeasy Blood Extraction Kit. Paper-wide results and their limitations: According to a later analysis, TCR association rates differed among HLA loci, with DRB1 alleles showing the most associated TCRs and HLA-C alleles showing the fewest. For the cohort, immune exposure information was limited to CMV serostatus. Most TCR sequences were observed very rarely across donors, whereas some public TCRs were present in many individuals. Some IMGT-functional V segments, including TRBV6-2 and TRBV6-3, could not be distinguished by the 87-base-pair reads and were therefore excluded. A total of fewer than 200 TCR beta chains were listed by the study as associated with cytomegalovirus. According to a later genetic analysis, donors in an Asian-associated ancestry cluster had fewer N-insertions in productive TCRs than the approximately 690-donor mean. Sequencing depth was assumed to be roughly uniform across donors in the presence/absence analyses, though that assumption may not hold. Because HLA typing was missing for some donors at each locus, association tests included only the typed subset. Assigning TCR associations to individual alleles was difficult when HLA alleles, especially DR and DQ, strongly co-occurred. In vitro tests confirmed that a few of the cytomegalovirus-associated TCR beta chains recognize cytomegalovirus antigens. Linkage disequilibrium might explain the correlated functional status among segregating V segments, but an unknown experimental factor could not be excluded. Because counts were too low, about 18 rarely observed V segments, including chromosome 9 orphons, were excluded from the earlier analysis of a few hundred of the donors. An association between a missense DCLRE1C variant and V-gene and J-gene trimming of TCR beta chains was found in a later genetic analysis and replicated in an independent cohort. Compared with equally common non-associated chains, HLA-associated TCR beta chains in a later analysis were more clonally expanded and had lower generation probabilities. In a later analysis, around 15,000 TCR beta sequences were associated with specific HLA alleles at a false discovery rate of 0.05. Cytomegalovirus status was reported to be diagnosed by the classifier with high specificity and sensitivity in both the original and validation cohorts. A cluster of highly shared sequence variants was judged likely to represent a technical artifact of the sequencing pipeline. In an earlier analysis of 587 of the donors, most TCR beta V segments appeared in productive rearrangements about 87% or about 30% of the time, broadly matching IMGT annotations. In a later analysis, several top co-occurrence clusters were reported to appear linked to parvovirus B19, influenza, CMV and Epstein-Barr virus. According to the authors, the approach could potentially be generalized to other disease states and immunological phenotypes. A further reported finding was that TCR beta sequences accurately predicted the HLA-A and HLA-B alleles for most subjects in the first cohort. Most CMV-associated TCR beta chains appeared to be HLA-restricted in a later analysis, and the HLA associations seemed to be driven largely by CMV exposure. This cohort had only TCR beta chains sequenced, and the lack of alpha or paired-chain data limited which features could be detected.

Worth noting for this clone: No cognate antigen has been identified for it. Base qualities are not provided; no much larger clone lies one nucleotide away.

Libraries were built with the immunoSEQ multiplex PCR assay. For the multiplex PCR, a mixture combining 60 forward primers for TCR Vbeta segments and 13 reverse primers for TCR Jbeta segments was used. The CDR3 region of rearranged TCR beta genes was amplified from genomic DNA with a multiplex PCR assay. Amplified TCR beta libraries were sequenced as 87-base-pair reads on the Illumina HiSeq System. Under the source paper's analysis protocol: A later analysis counted some 80 million unique TCR beta chains across the 690 or so repertoires, and around 9.9 million of these chains were shared by at least two donors. To remove PCR and sequencing errors, raw reads were error-corrected and collapsed into unique sequences using a nearest-neighbor algorithm that merged closely related sequences. CDR3 sequences were aligned to IMGT reference sequences to assign V, D and J gene segments. For a sequence to be retained, a match of at least six nucleotides was required to both a V gene segment and a J gene segment. Rearrangements were classified as productive when the CDR3 lacked stop codons and remained in frame with V and J, and all other rearrangements were classified as non-productive. Following IMGT convention, CDR3 was defined as the stretch from the second conserved V-encoded cysteine up to the conserved J-encoded phenylalanine. The earlier analysis of about 640 of the donors excluded any sequence lacking an unambiguous match to a single V gene segment. An earlier analysis of a few hundred of the donors called V segments functional above 56.7% productive rearrangements and segregating when the between-donor standard deviation exceeded 5%. To diagnose cytomegalovirus status from the catalog of TCR beta chain sequences, a statistical classification framework was built. In a later analysis, TCR nucleotide sequences were compared against IMGT/GENE-DB human TR gene sequences so that V and J genes could be assigned. Using the TCRdist pipeline, a later analysis assigned CDR3 sequences along with most-parsimonious VDJ recombination scenarios. A later analysis defined each TCR beta chain by its CDR3 amino acid sequence plus V-gene family, and excluded reads lacking a unique V-gene family. A later analysis removed several hundred highly shared, low-generation-probability nucleotide sequences to deal with suspected cross-contamination and a sequencing artifact. For each public chain, a later analysis derived a clonal expansion index from normalized ranks of inferred template counts within each repertoire. A later analysis computed generation probabilities with a VDJ recombination model fitted to out-of-frame rearrangements, and checked the results against IGoR. In a later analysis, hypergeometric tests were used to score TCR-TCR, TCR-HLA and TCR-CMV co-occurrence, with a repertoire-size bias correction applied to TCR pairs. False discovery rates were estimated in a later analysis by permuting HLA or CMV assignments 20 times. A later analysis grouped co-occurring TCRs with DBSCAN, adding TCRdist sequence similarity when clustering within HLA-allele-positive subsets. Repertoires with fewer than 30,000 or more than 120,000 public chains were left out of co-occurrence clustering, as were a handful of repertoires with anomalous nucleotide sharing. TCRdb carries this immuneACCESS record with in-frame sequences only. Its versions omit some clonotypes, under half of them owing to an unresolved V gene in the studies checked, with the rest unexplained. V and J calls and clone size follow that table, whereas D and trimming were derived from the DNA. Present in this sample are about 80,000 clones, roughly three quarters of which were seen just once. The ten largest clones capture more than 20% of the sample.

This sequence was found in a woman between 50 and 59 years old in good health and CMV-seropositive. The sequence is built from TRBV6-5 and TRBJ2-5; TRBD1 is possibly the D segment (5 matching bases). Sequenced input: PBMCs. The DNA sequence is TGTGCCAGCAGTTACTCATTTCCAGGGAAAGAGACCCAGTACTTC. Its protein reads: CASSYSFPGKETQYF.